One sample yielded the 21 T cell receptor beta chains listed below, sequenced in a study of blood T cell repertoires in COVID-19. Method: immunoSEQ multiplex PCR; TCRdb's copy keeps in-frame clones and lacks some. The sample contains approximately 79,000 clones, about 89% of which appear only once. The specimen was peripheral blood. The receptors shown here come from a man in his sixties with acute or convalescent COVID-19.

This chain links TRBV10-3 with TRBJ2-1, with 9 nucleotides matching TRBD1. Germline CDR1 and CDR2: ENHRY and SYGVKD. V was clipped by 2 bases and J by 7 bases; unmatched bases: 9. This CDR3 contains 16 residues. CDR3 sequence reads: CAISEGSGQGSNEQFF. The CDR3 nucleotides are TGTGCCATCAGTGAGGGTTCGGGACAGGGTAGTAATGAGCAGTTCTTC.

The CDR3 DNA follows: TGCAGTGCTAGGATTAGTGTGACCCAGTACTTC. It translates to CSARISVTQYF. This chain joins TRBV20-1 and TRBJ2-5; D not resolved. CDR3 length equals 11 residues. V lost 3 bases and J 7 bases, leaving 9 bases between the germline ends. Per the germline V gene, CDR1 is DFQATT and CDR2 is SNEGSKA (reference sequence).

In its sample, this clone was seen a few times. CDR3 in DNA: TGTGCCAGCAGCTCGACAGGGTCCGGAAACACCATATATTTT. Amino acid sequence: CASSSTGSGNTIYF. The chain uses TRBV5-6 and TRBJ1-3, with TRBD1 matching over 7 bases. Germline loops: CDR1 SGHDT, CDR2 YYEEEE. The J segment lost 4 bases and the V segment lost 3 bases, leaving 4 bases of the junction unmatched. The CDR3 covers 14 residues.

The chain links TRBV5-1 to TRBJ2-7, with 7 bases matching TRBD2. V shed 0 bases, J shed 2 bases, and the junction held 8 bases outside the gene matches. The germline V gene encodes CDR1 SGHRS and CDR2 YFSETQ. CDR3 length: 16 amino acids. The CDR3 region is CASSLGASGSPYEQYF. CDR3 coding DNA: TGCGCCAGCAGCTTGGGTGCTAGCGGCTCCCCCTACGAGCAGTACTTC.

The rearrangement uses TRBV6-5 and TRBJ1-4; 8 nucleotides match TRBD1. The CDR3 is 15 residues long. Per the germline V gene, CDR1 is MNHEY and CDR2 is SVGAGI. V shed 10 bases, J shed 7 bases, and the junction held 14 bases outside the gene matches. The CDR3 DNA reads TGTGCCACCAAAACCGTCGGGACAGGACGTGAAAAACTGTTTTTT. Its protein product is CATKTVGTGREKLFF.

This clone was counted only a few times. The chain uses TRBV5-8 and TRBJ1-1; the D is unclear. The CDR3 extends over 16 amino acids. Between the trimmed V and J ends, which lost 0 bases and 4 bases, there was a span of 16 bases. Germline values: CDR1 SGHTS, CDR2 YDEGEE. Written as DNA, the CDR3 is TGTGCCAGCAGCTTGGTTCGAGCTTTCGGGAGCACTGAAGCTTTCTTT. Amino acids: CASSLVRAFGSTEAFF.

In regard to this clone: Other DNA sequences from this sample encode an identical CDR3 as well. The chain couples TRBV7-2 to TRBJ2-3; 10 positions agree with TRBD1. Germline V lookup: CDR1 SGHTA, CDR2 FQGNSA. V lost 4 bases to trimming and J lost 3 bases; unmatched junction nucleotides: 4. The CDR3 extends over 15 amino acids. The DNA of the CDR3 is TGTGCCAGCAGCTCCGACAGGGGGCTGACAGATACGCAGTATTTT. Protein product: CASSSDRGLTDTQYF. The full variable domain, completed using reference TRBV7-2 and TRBJ2-3, is GAGVSQSPSNKVTEKGKDVELRCDPISGHTALYWYRQSLGQGLEFLIYFQGNSAPDKSGLPSDRFSAERTGGSVSTLTIQRTQQEDSAVYLCASSSDRGLTDTQYFGPGTRLTVL.

The gene calls are TRBV7-3 and TRBJ2-3, with TRBD2 identical over 9 bases. With V trimmed by 2 bases and J by 3 bases, 6 bases remained unmatched. The CDR3 length is 16 residues. Germline V gene data show CDR1 as SGHTA and CDR2 as FQGTGA. DNA for the CDR3: TGTGCCAGCAGCTTATTAGGCGGGAGGGCGACAGATACGCAGTATTTT. The encoded protein is CASSLLGGRATDTQYF.

V gene TRBV12-5 combines with J gene TRBJ2-7; possibly TRBD2 for D (5 bases). The CDR3 sequence is 15 residues long. V gave up 5 bases and J gave up 7 bases, with 21 bases separating them. The germline CDR1 and CDR2 sequences are LGHNT and FRNRAP. This CDR3 reads CASGPLSATWEEQYF. DNA of the CDR3: TGTGCTAGTGGTCCTCTTTCCGCAACCTGGGAGGAGCAGTACTTC.

The genes are TRBV7-3 and TRBJ2-2; 12 nucleotides match TRBD2. The length of the CDR3 is 20 residues. Germline CDR1 is SGHTA and CDR2 is FQGTGA. The junction had 17 bases not matched to a gene; V was cut back by 3 bases and J by 6 bases. DNA of the CDR3: TGTGCCAGCAGCTTGTTGGGGACTAGCGGGCGCCCTGGGGCGGCCGGGGAGCTGTTTTTT. The encoded protein is CASSLLGTSGRPGAAGELFF.

Here the CDR3 DNA reads TGTGCCAGCAGTTTATCCGACAGTTTCGCTGGGCCTAATTTCGATCAGCCCCAGCATTTT. Protein: CASSLSDSFAGPNFDQPQHF. This chain uses TRBV28 with TRBJ1-5; D may be TRBD1 (5 bases). V was shortened by 1 base and J by 5 bases, with 27 bases between the two germline ends. Germline V gene sequence: CDR1 MDHEN, CDR2 SYDVKM. This CDR3 is 20 amino acids long.

The V gene is TRBV27, the J gene TRBJ1-6; TRBD1 might be the D (6 bases). This CDR3 is 16 amino acids long. Between the trimmed V and J ends, which lost 2 bases and 8 bases, there was a span of 16 bases. The germline V gene encodes CDR1 MNHEY and CDR2 SMNVEV (reference sequence). Here the CDR3 reads CASSLRGQGLDSPLHF. In nucleotides, the CDR3 is TGTGCCAGCAGTTTACGAGGCCAGGGGCTGGATTCACCCCTCCACTTT.

This rearrangement joins TRBV19 to TRBJ2-7; 8 bases agree with TRBD2. CDR1 is LNHDA and CDR2 is SQIVND in the germline V gene (reference sequence). CDR3 length equals 14 residues. With V trimmed by 1 base and J by 2 bases, 1 base remained unmatched. CDR3 in amino acids: CASSIVGRAYEQYF. CDR3 DNA sequence: TGTGCCAGTAGTATAGTCGGGAGGGCCTACGAGCAGTACTTC.

The CDR3 sequence is CASSGHRTPQETQYF. CDR3 DNA: TGTGCCAGCAGTGGTCACAGGACCCCTCAAGAGACCCAGTACTTC. This chain uses TRBV21-1 with TRBJ2-5; the table's TRBD1 call for D was not verified on the DNA. TRBV21-1 corresponds to a pseudogene. This CDR3 spans 15 amino acids.

The J gene is TRBJ2-7, the V gene TRBV5-1; TRBD2 agrees at 11 bases. The CDR3 totals 16 residues. CDR1 SGHRS and CDR2 YFSETQ come from the germline V gene. V was pared by 4 bases and J by 4 bases, with 10 bases of the junction left unmatched. DNA for the CDR3: TGCGCCAGCAGCAATTCCCTAGCGGGGGGAACTTACGAGCAGTACTTC. Translation gives CASSNSLAGGTYEQYF. Supplemented by reference TRBV5-1 and TRBJ2-7, the full variable domain reads KAGVTQTPRYLIKTRGQQVTLSCSPISGHRSVSWYQQTPGQGLQFLFEYFSETQRNKGNFPGRFSGRQFSNSRSEMNVSTLELGDSALYLCASSNSLAGGTYEQYFGPGTRLTVT.

This clone was detected only once. The V call is TRBV9, the J call TRBJ2-5, with 8 bases aligning to TRBD2. Germline CDR1 reads SGDLS; CDR2 reads YYNGEE. The CDR3 sequence is 15 residues long. V gave up 4 bases and J gave up 2 bases; unmatched junction bases: 7. In DNA, the CDR3 is TGTGCCAGCAGCTTTCGCGGGGGGCCGCAAGAGACCCAGTACTTC. Protein product: CASSFRGGPQETQYF.

J is TRBJ1-1 and V is TRBV5-6; D possibly corresponds to TRBD1 (6 bases). The CDR3 consists of 15 residues. Germline V gene sequence: CDR1 SGHDT, CDR2 YYEEEE. Trimming removed 4 bases from V and 0 bases from J, with 13 bases in between. The CDR3 DNA follows: TGTGCCAGCAGCCCGTGGGGGGGCGTGAACACTGAAGCTTTCTTT. This translates into CASSPWGGVNTEAFF.

The V and J genes are TRBV2 and TRBJ2-6; D possibly corresponds to TRBD2 (5 bases). The CDR3 spans 15 residues. CDR1 SNHLY and CDR2 FYNNEI come from the germline V gene. Trimming removed 6 bases at V and 0 bases at J, with 9 bases between. The CDR3 reads CASSRLSSGANVLTF. Here the CDR3 DNA reads TGTGCCAGCAGCAGACTAAGCTCTGGGGCCAACGTCCTGACTTTC.

This chain connects TRBV5-4 to TRBJ1-3, with 8 bases lining up with TRBD1. The V segment lost 2 bases and the J segment 3 bases; nucleotides outside the gene matches: 1. CDR3 length: 14 residues. Germline V gene data show CDR1 as SGHNT and CDR2 as YYREEE (reference sequence). The CDR3 spells CASSLDRGGNTIYF. The CDR3, as DNA: TGTGCCAGCAGCTTAGACAGGGGTGGAAACACCATATATTTT.

The chain couples TRBV19 to TRBJ2-5; D is perhaps TRBD2 (6 bases). The CDR3 has 15 amino acids. V was pared by 4 bases and J by 4 bases, with 16 bases between. CDR1 is LNHDA, CDR2 SQIVND, per germline (reference sequence). The CDR3, as DNA: TGTGCCAGTAGTACCCTTTCCTGGGGGGTAGAGACCCAGTACTTC. Translated, it gives CASSTLSWGVETQYF. The variable domain in full, completed from reference TRBV19 and TRBJ2-5, reads DGGITQSPKYLFRKEGQNVTLSCEQNLNHDAMYWYRQDPGQGLRLIYYSQIVNDFQKGDIAEGYSVSREKKESFPLTVTSAQKNPTAFYLCASSTLSWGVETQYFGPGTRLLVL.

The chain recombines TRBV4-2 with TRBJ2-5; D is possibly TRBD2 (6 bases). Germline-derived CDR1 and CDR2 are LGHNA and YNFKEQ. Trimming pared 4 bases from V and 2 bases from J, leaving 11 bases between. The CDR3 runs to 14 residues. The CDR3 bases are TGTGCCAGCAGCCTGAGAGGGAGGCAAGAGACCCAGTACTTC. It is translated as CASSLRGRQETQYF.